One and the same sample provided the 24 T cell receptor beta chains below, sequenced in a study of blood T cell repertoires in COVID-19. The method was immunoSEQ multiplex PCR; TCRdb's version includes in-frame clones alone and lacks a portion of them. This repertoire shows around 370,000 clones, 88% found once; its top ten account for 7% to 8%. Specimen: peripheral blood. The receptors here all came from a woman in her 70s with COVID-19, enrolled during active disease.

The V gene is TRBV5-4, the J gene TRBJ1-2; TRBD1 agrees at 10 bases. The V gene end was trimmed by 2 bases and the J gene end by 1 base; junction bases not matched to a gene: 8. The CDR3 extends over 17 amino acids. Germline CDR1 is SGHNT and CDR2 is YYREEE (reference sequence). The CDR3 loop is CASSFGRTGGLNYGYTF. The CDR3 region has the DNA TGTGCCAGCAGCTTCGGGCGGACAGGGGGGCTTAACTATGGCTACACCTTC.

The rearrangement uses TRBV7-8 and TRBJ2-7, with D perhaps TRBD2 (6 bases). CDR3 length: 15 amino acids. V was pared by 1 base and J by 3 bases, with 13 bases between. Germline loops: CDR1 SGHVS, CDR2 FQNEAQ. The DNA for the CDR3 is TGTGCCAGCAGCTTAGGACGGGGGAGTCACTACGAGCAGTACTTC. Amino acids: CASSLGRGSHYEQYF.

The chain uses TRBV27 and TRBJ1-5; 9 positions agree with TRBD1. The length of the CDR3 is 16 residues. After removal of 4 bases from V and 4 bases from J, the junction contained 8 bases not matched to a gene. CDR1 is MNHEY, CDR2 SMNVEV, per germline (reference sequence). The CDR3 is CASSSGQGSFNQPQHF. CDR3 DNA sequence: TGTGCCAGCAGTTCCGGACAGGGGTCATTTAATCAGCCCCAGCATTTT.

V and J are TRBV19 and TRBJ1-4, with D maybe TRBD1 (5 bases). Per germline, CDR1 LNHDA and CDR2 SQIVND (reference sequence). The CDR3 totals 14 residues. Trimming took off 8 bases at V and 5 bases at J, with 15 bases between the two ends. In DNA form, the CDR3 reads TGTGCCAGTGAGGGGCGGCGGGGAAATGAAAAACTGTTTTTT. Translation: CASEGRRGNEKLFF.

This sequence joins TRBV5-1 and TRBJ1-1, with unresolved D. V was cut by 2 bases and J by 8 bases, with 13 bases left in between. The CDR3 spans 13 residues. Looked up from germline, CDR1 is SGHRS and CDR2 is YFSETQ. The CDR3 DNA follows: TGCGCCAGCAGCTTTTATTCGGGGTACGAAGCTTTCTTT. Protein sequence: CASSFYSGYEAFF.

The CDR3 is CASNTGNGYTF. In DNA, the CDR3 is TGTGCCAGTAACACAGGGAATGGCTACACCTTC. The rearrangement links TRBV19 to TRBJ1-2, with D possibly matching TRBD1 (6 bases). V lost 7 bases, J lost 6 bases, and 9 bases lay in between. This CDR3 spans 11 amino acids. Germline CDR1 is LNHDA and CDR2 is SQIVND (reference sequence).

The J gene is TRBJ2-2, the V gene TRBV10-3; possibly TRBD2 for D (6 bases). The CDR3 length is 17 residues. The V and J ends lost 0 bases and 6 bases respectively, with 17 bases between them. CDR1 and CDR2 from the germline V gene are ENHRY and SYGVKD. In DNA form, the CDR3 reads TGTGCCATCAGTGAGTCCAGTTCGGTCACGGGAGCCGGGGAGCTGTTTTTT. This encodes CAISESSSVTGAGELFF.

The CDR3 reads CASRPAGTGGEELLNTEAFF. Written as DNA, the CDR3 is TGTGCCAGCAGGCCCGCCGGGACAGGGGGCGAGGAATTGCTGAACACTGAAGCTTTCTTT. The chain employs TRBV5-4 and TRBJ1-1, with 12 nucleotides matching TRBD1. Germline lookup yields CDR1 SGHNT and CDR2 YYREEE (reference sequence). The CDR3 sequence is 20 residues long. The J segment lost 0 bases and the V segment lost 5 bases, leaving 17 bases of the junction unmatched.

V usage is TRBV7-2 and J usage is TRBJ1-2; unclear D gene. This CDR3 region has 13 residues. Germline CDR1 reads SGHTA; CDR2 reads FQGNSA. V shed 4 bases and J shed 8 bases, with 14 bases lying between them. The CDR3 loop is CASSSTGSWGYTF. For the CDR3, the DNA is TGTGCCAGCAGCTCAACGGGGTCTTGGGGCTACACCTTC.

This clone appeared a single time. The J gene is TRBJ2-7, the V gene TRBV6-1; D perhaps matches TRBD2 (6 bases). CDR3 length: 15 residues. Trimming cost V 1 base and J 4 bases, with 14 bases left between them. Germline V CDR1 and CDR2: MNHNS, SASEGT. The CDR3 is CASSEGGGATYEQYF. The CDR3 DNA reads TGTGCCAGCAGTGAAGGAGGAGGGGCGACGTACGAGCAGTACTTC.

The chain carries TRBV7-3 and TRBJ2-1; the D gene is possibly TRBD2 (7 bases). Trimming cost V 7 bases and J 4 bases, with 11 bases left between them. CDR1 and CDR2 from the germline V gene are SGHTA and FQGTGA. The CDR3 is made up of 13 amino acids. This CDR3 is CASTGEGYNEQFF. CDR3 nucleotide sequence: TGTGCCAGCACAGGGGAGGGGTACAATGAGCAGTTCTTC.

The rearrangement links TRBV7-9 to TRBJ2-1; 7 bases map to TRBD2. Germline values: CDR1 SEHNR, CDR2 FQNEAQ (reference sequence). The CDR3 has 13 residues. V lost 2 bases, J lost 7 bases, and 2 bases stayed unmatched. CDR3 amino acids: CASSLLAENEQFF. In DNA, the CDR3 is TGTGCCAGCAGCTTACTAGCGGAAAATGAGCAGTTCTTC.

The rearrangement links TRBV7-2 to TRBJ1-2; the D is unclear. The germline V gene encodes CDR1 SGHTA and CDR2 FQGNSA. This CDR3 is built from 14 residues. V shed 2 bases and J shed 4 bases, with 11 bases lying between them. The CDR3 DNA reads as TGTGCCAGCAGCTTATCCGGTCCCCTCTATGGCTACACCTTC. Translated: CASSLSGPLYGYTF.

This clone was detected only once. The chain couples TRBV21-1 to TRBJ1-1; TRBD1 is the table's D call and was not checked against the DNA. TRBV21-1 corresponds to a pseudogene. This CDR3 region has 15 residues. The CDR3 DNA reads TGTGCCAGCAGCAACTGGACAGGGGGGTTCACTGAAGCTTTCTTT. It is translated as CASSNWTGGFTEAFF.

The chain recombines TRBV23-1 with TRBJ2-3, with 7 bases that match TRBD1. TRBV23-1 is treated as an ORF (open reading frame) with a function not yet certain. The CDR3 loop spans 13 amino acids. With V trimmed by 2 bases and J by 6 bases, 2 bases remained unmatched. This CDR3 is CASSQPRGDTQYF. CDR3 nucleotides: TGCGCCAGCAGTCAACCCAGGGGGGATACGCAGTATTTT.

The chain has TRBV5-1 and TRBJ1-2; D is ambiguous. From germline, CDR1 is SGHRS and CDR2 YFSETQ. The CDR3 has 14 amino acids. The V gene lost 0 bases and the J gene lost 4 bases, with 10 bases spanning the gap. As DNA, the CDR3 is TGCGCCAGCAGCTTGGGTGTGGAGGCCTATGGCTACACCTTC. Residues: CASSLGVEAYGYTF.

The chain links TRBV6-2 or TRBV6-3 to TRBJ1-5; D is uncertain. The CDR3 extends over 13 amino acids. Germline CDR1 reads MNHEY; CDR2 reads SVGEGT. Trimming shortened V by 2 bases and J by 5 bases, and 7 bases separated the two germline ends. CDR3 residues: CASSYNGDQPQHF. CDR3 coding DNA: TGTGCCAGCAGTTACAACGGGGATCAGCCCCAGCATTTT.

In the case of this clone: The same CDR3 is also encoded by other DNA sequences in this sample. This chain uses TRBV30 with TRBJ1-1; D uncertain. This CDR3 contains 12 residues. Germline CDR1 reads GTSNPN; CDR2 reads SVGIG (reference sequence). Trimming took 5 bases from V and 1 from J, leaving 8 bases between them. The CDR3 is CAWSGRNTEAFF. Written as DNA, the CDR3 is TGTGCCTGGTCAGGCCGGAACACTGAAGCTTTCTTT.

The chain recombines TRBV3-1 (or the pseudogene TRBV3-2) with TRBJ1-5; a weak D match, TRBD1 (5 bases). The germline V gene has CDR1 LGHDT and CDR2 YNNKEL (reference sequence). Deletions cut 0 bases from V and 4 bases from J, with 16 bases between. The CDR3 has 17 amino acids. This chain's CDR3 is CASSQEGGGRLNQPQHF. CDR3 DNA sequence: TGTGCCAGCAGCCAAGAGGGCGGGGGACGCTTGAATCAGCCCCAGCATTTT.

V and J are TRBV18 and TRBJ1-1; a weak D match, TRBD1 (5 bases). Trimming removed 1 base at V and 1 base at J, with 10 bases between. Germline V gene data show CDR1 as KGHSH and CDR2 as LQKENI. This CDR3 is 15 amino acids long. As DNA, the CDR3 is TGTGCCAGCTCACCACTCGGGGGGGAGAACACTGAAGCTTTCTTT. This sequence encodes CASSPLGGENTEAFF. The full variable domain, its missing parts supplied by reference TRBV18 and TRBJ1-1, is NAGVMQNPRHLVRRRGQEARLRCSPMKGHSHVYWYRQLPEEGLKFMVYLQKENIIDESGMPKERFSAEFPKEGPSILRIQQVVRGDSAAYFCASSPLGGENTEAFFGQGTRLTVV.

The gene calls are TRBV10-3 and TRBJ2-1; 7 bases agree with TRBD1. This CDR3 has 16 amino acids. Germline-derived CDR1 and CDR2 are ENHRY and SYGVKD. The V segment lost 0 bases and the J segment 5 bases; nucleotides outside the gene matches: 7. The CDR3 DNA sequence: TGTGCCATCAGTGAGTCAAGGGGGACAGATGACAATGAGCAGTTCTTC. Protein product: CAISESRGTDDNEQFF.

This clone was recorded once. The chain has TRBV7-2 and TRBJ1-3, with unresolved D. The germline V gene has CDR1 SGHTA and CDR2 FQGNSA. Trimming cost V 5 bases and J 4 bases, with 24 bases left between them. The length of the CDR3 is 18 residues. The CDR3 region has the DNA TGTGCCAGCAGCCGGGAGAGGGATGTGGGGAGGGCGGGAAACACCATATATTTT. This codes for CASSRERDVGRAGNTIYF. Together with reference TRBV7-2 and TRBJ1-3, the CDR3 gives the full variable domain: GAGVSQSPSNKVTEKGKDVELRCDPISGHTALYWYRQSLGQGLEFLIYFQGNSAPDKSGLPSDRFSAERTGGSVSTLTIQRTQQEDSAVYLCASSRERDVGRAGNTIYFGEGSWLTVV.

The table lists this clone with a few counts. The J gene is TRBJ1-2, the V gene TRBV18; TRBD1 might be the D (5 bases). Germline assignment: CDR1 KGHSH and CDR2 LQKENI. This CDR3 is built from 14 residues. The V end was cut by 1 base, the J end by 6 bases, with 12 bases between. This chain's CDR3 is CASSPREGAHGYTF. For the CDR3, the DNA is TGTGCCAGCTCACCACGGGAAGGGGCGCATGGCTACACCTTC.

J is TRBJ1-2 and V is TRBV18; D is unresolved. V was clipped by 4 bases and J by 4 bases, with 10 bases between them. The CDR3 consists of 13 residues. In germline, CDR1 is KGHSH, CDR2 LQKENI. The CDR3 region is CASSLREGYGYTF. CDR3 nucleotide sequence: TGTGCCAGCTCACTACGGGAGGGCTATGGCTACACCTTC.